This T cell receptor (beta chain) was found in a study of T-cell reconstitution after alpha-beta-depleted transplantation in children. Study observations and caveats: From newly produced T cells came most of the T-cell counts and diversity one year after transplant. There were reportedly several hundred expanded graft clones from which alpha-beta T cells came about two months after transplant. Several patients had high TCRbeta diversity at day 60; it came from surviving recipient T cells and thymic progenitors.

As it was prepared, the TCRbeta library received unique molecular identifiers. TCRdb reanalysed the PCR reads using MiXCR and keeps one entry per CDR3 protein. Here the sample spans about a million distinct CDR3 sequences, roughly 31% being singletons. This clonotype was observed a handful of times. Its matching antigen is unknown. The clonotype originates from a boy less than two years old who had a stem cell transplant for SCID, so the T cells may come from the graft donor. The source was PBMCs, mostly from graft donor cells, collected 360 days after TCRalphabeta/CD19-depleted stem cell transplant.

In DNA form, the CDR3 reads TGTGCCAGCAGCTTAATCGCTAGCGGGGGGAGGAATGAGCAGTTCTTC. Translation: CASSLIASGGRNEQFF. V and J are TRBV7-6 and TRBJ2-1, with 11 bases lining up with TRBD2. Germline lookup yields CDR1 SGHVS and CDR2 FNYEAQ. V lost 2 bases, J lost 7 bases, and 7 bases stayed unmatched. The length of the CDR3 is 16 residues.